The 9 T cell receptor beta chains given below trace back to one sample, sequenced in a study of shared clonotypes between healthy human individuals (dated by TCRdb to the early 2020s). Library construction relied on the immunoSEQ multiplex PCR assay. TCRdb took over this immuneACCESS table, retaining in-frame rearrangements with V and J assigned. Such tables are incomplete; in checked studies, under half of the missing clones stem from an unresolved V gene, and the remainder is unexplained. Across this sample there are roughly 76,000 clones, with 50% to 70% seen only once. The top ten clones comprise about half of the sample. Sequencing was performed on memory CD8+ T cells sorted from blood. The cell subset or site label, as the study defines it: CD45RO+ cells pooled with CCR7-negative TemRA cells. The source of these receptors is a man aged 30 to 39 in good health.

The CDR3 DNA reads as TGTGCCAGCAGTTGGCCGTCGGCTGAGCAGTTCTTC. Protein sequence: CASSWPSAEQFF. The V gene is TRBV9, the J gene TRBJ2-1; no reliable D call. Germline V gives CDR1 SGDLS, CDR2 YYNGEE. The V end lost 5 bases, the J end lost 9 bases, and 12 bases lay between the germline ends. CDR3 length: 12 amino acids.

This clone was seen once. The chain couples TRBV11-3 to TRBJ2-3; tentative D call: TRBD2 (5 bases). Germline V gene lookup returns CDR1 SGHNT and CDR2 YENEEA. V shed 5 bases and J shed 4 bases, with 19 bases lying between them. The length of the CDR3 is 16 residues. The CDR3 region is CASSPGGRGVADTQYF. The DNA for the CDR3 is TGTGCCAGCAGCCCCGGAGGCCGGGGAGTGGCAGATACGCAGTATTTT.

DNA of the CDR3: TGTGCCAGCAGCAAAATGGCCCGGGGCCTAGCCAAAAACATTCAGTACTTC. This gives the protein CASSKMARGLAKNIQYF. The V call is TRBV21-1, the J call TRBJ2-4. TRBV21-1 is flagged as a pseudogene. This CDR3 contains 17 residues.

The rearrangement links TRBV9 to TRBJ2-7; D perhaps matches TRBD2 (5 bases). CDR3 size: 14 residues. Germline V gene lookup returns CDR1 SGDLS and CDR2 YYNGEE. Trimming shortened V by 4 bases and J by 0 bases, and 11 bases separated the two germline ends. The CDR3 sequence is CASSLATSSYEQYF. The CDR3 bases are TGTGCCAGCAGCCTAGCTACGAGCTCCTACGAGCAGTACTTC.

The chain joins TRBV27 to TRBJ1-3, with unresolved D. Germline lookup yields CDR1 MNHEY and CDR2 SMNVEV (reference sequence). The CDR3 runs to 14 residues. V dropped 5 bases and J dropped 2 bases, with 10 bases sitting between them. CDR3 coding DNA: TGTGCCAGCAGTCCCACAAATCCTGGAAACACCATATATTTT. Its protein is CASSPTNPGNTIYF.

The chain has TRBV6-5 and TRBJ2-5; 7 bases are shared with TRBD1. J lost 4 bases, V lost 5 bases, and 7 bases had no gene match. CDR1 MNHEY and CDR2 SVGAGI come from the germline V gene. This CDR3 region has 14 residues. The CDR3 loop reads CASSPGQLTETQYF. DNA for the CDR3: TGTGCCAGCAGTCCGGGACAGCTAACAGAGACCCAGTACTTC.

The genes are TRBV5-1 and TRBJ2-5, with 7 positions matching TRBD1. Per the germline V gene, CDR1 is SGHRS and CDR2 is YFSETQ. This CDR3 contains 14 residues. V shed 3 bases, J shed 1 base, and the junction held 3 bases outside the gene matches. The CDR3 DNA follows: TGCGCCAGCAGCTACGGGACAGTCCAAGAGACCCAGTACTTC. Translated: CASSYGTVQETQYF.

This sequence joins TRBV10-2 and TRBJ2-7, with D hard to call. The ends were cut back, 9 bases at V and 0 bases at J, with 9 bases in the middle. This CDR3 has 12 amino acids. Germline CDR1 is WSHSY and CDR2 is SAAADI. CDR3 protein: CASRSLSYEQYF. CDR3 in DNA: TGCGCCAGTAGAAGCCTCTCCTACGAGCAGTACTTC.

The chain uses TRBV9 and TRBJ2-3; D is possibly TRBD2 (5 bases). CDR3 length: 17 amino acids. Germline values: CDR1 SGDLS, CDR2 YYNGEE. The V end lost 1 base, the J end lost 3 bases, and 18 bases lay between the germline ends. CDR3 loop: CASSVSGMAGPTDTQYF. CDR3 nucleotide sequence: TGTGCCAGCAGCGTATCGGGTATGGCGGGCCCGACAGATACGCAGTATTTT.